This record concerns one T cell receptor beta chain sequence. What it binds is not known. Sequenced by immunoSEQ multiplex PCR; TCRdb stores in-frame clones only, minus some. Altogether roughly 120,000 clones are present, 90% to 95% being singletons, with the ten largest covering roughly 1.7%. This specimen belongs to a study of siplizumab effects on memory and regulatory T cells. General study results and limits: Naive versus memory phenotype went unassigned for roughly 80-96% of proliferating CD4+ or CD8+ clones.

This CDR3 contains 14 residues. Germline V gene sequence: CDR1 SGHRS, CDR2 YFSETQ. Deletions cut 5 bases from V and 0 bases from J, with 9 bases between. Source material: non-Treg CD4+ T cells sorted from blood. The origin of this receptor is a human donor in good health. V usage is TRBV5-1 and J usage is TRBJ1-3; weak D call: TRBD1 (5 bases). The CDR3 protein is CASSIDSSGNTIYF. CDR3 nucleotide sequence: TGCGCCAGCAGTATCGACAGCTCTGGAAACACCATATATTTT. The whole variable domain, remainder taken from reference TRBV5-1 and TRBJ1-3, is KAGVTQTPRYLIKTRGQQVTLSCSPISGHRSVSWYQQTPGQGLQFLFEYFSETQRNKGNFPGRFSGRQFSNSRSEMNVSTLELGDSALYLCASSIDSSGNTIYFGEGSWLTVV.